This T cell receptor (beta chain) was recovered during a study of PD-1 blockade in classical Hodgkin lymphoma. Time point described: newly diagnosed, previously untreated cHL patient sample. V lost 7 bases, J lost 0 bases, and 5 bases stayed unmatched. There are 15 residues in the CDR3. Germline CDR1 MDHEN, CDR2 SYDVKM. Here immunoSEQ multiplex PCR was the method, and the copy in TCRdb shows in-frame clones only, minus some. The sample has around 17,000 clones; 84% are singletons. This TCR was sampled from a human donor with classical Hodgkin lymphoma. The source material was peripheral blood mononuclear cells (PBMCs). The V call is TRBV28, the J call TRBJ1-2; TRBD1 matches at 10 bases. In DNA, the CDR3 is TGTGCCAGCAACGAAGGGACAGGGGCTAACTATGGCTACACCTTC. Amino acids: CASNEGTGANYGYTF.